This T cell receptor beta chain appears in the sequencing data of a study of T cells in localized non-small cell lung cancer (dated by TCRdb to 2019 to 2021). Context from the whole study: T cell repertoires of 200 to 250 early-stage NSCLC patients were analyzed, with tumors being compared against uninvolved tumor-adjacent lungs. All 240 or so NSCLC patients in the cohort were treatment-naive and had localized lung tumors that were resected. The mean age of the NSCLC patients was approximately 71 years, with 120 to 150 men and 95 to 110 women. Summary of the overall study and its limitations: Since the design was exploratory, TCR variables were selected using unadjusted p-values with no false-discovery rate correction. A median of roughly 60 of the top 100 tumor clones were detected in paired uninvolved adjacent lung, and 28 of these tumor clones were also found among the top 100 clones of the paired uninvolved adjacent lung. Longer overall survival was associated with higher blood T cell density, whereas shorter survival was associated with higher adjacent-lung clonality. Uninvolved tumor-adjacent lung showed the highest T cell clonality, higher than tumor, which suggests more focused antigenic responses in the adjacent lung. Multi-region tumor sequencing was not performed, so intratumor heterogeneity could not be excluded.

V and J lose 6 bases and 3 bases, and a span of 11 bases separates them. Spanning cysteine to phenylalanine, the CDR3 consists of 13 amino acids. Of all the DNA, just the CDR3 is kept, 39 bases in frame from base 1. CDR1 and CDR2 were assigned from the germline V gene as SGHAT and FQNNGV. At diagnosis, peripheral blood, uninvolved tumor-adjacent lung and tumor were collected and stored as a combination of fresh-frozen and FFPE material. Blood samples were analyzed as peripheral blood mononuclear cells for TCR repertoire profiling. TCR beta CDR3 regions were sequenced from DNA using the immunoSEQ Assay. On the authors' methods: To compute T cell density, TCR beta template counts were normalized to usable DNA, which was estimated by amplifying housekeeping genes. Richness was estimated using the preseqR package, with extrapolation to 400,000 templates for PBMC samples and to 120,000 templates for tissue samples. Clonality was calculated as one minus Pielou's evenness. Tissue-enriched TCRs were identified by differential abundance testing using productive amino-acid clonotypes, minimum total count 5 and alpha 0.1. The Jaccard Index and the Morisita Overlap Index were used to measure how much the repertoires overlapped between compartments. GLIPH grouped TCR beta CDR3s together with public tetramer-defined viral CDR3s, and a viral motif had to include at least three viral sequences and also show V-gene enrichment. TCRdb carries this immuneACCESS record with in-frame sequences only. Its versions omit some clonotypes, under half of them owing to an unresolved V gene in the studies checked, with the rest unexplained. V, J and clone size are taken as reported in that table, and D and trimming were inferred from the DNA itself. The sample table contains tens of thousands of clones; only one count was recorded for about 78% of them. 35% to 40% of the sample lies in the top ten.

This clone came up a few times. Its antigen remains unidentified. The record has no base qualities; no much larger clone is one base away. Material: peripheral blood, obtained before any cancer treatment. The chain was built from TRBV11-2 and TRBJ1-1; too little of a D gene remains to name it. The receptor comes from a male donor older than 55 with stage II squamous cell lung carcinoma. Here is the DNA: TGTGCCAGCAGTAGAAACTGGGACACTGAAGCTTTCTTT. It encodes CASSRNWDTEAFF. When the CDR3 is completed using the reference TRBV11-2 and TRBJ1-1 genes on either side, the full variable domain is EAGVAQSPRYKIIEKRQSVAFWCNPISGHATLYWYQQILGQGPKLLIQFQNNGVVDDSQLPKDRFSAERLKGVDSTLKIQPAKLEDSAVYLCASSRNWDTEAFFGQGTRLTVV.